This is a list of T cell receptor beta chains from one sample in a study of shared clonotypes between healthy human individuals. Generated by immunoSEQ multiplex PCR, the TCRdb table keeps only in-frame clones and is missing some. The table includes under 600,000 clones, roughly four fifths detected once. The sample taken for sequencing was PBMCs. Receptors were obtained from a middle-aged woman in good health. Some clones in this sample may be carry-over from other donors' samples. Both conserved end residues are trimmed from each CDR3.

>TRBV30
AWSWGGSGNTIY
>TRBV11-2
ASSLRGAGTGELF
>TRBV7-2
ASSLVGTSGENEQF
>TRBV15
ATSRGGDAYDYEQY
>TRBV30
AWRGPGRNNQPQH
>TRBV13
ASSLAPPAGELF
>TRBV10-1
ASRGRTGELF
>TRBV29-1
SAAWTSGSGEQY
>TRBV30
AWSRSRTALSGNTIY
>TRBV28
ASSLQGPNYEQY
>TRBV6-5
ASTRTSNNEQF
>TRBV9
ASSAGGGRSSTDTQY
>TRBV7-3
ASSFRDSPFYEQY
>TRBV21-1
ASSKVRIDTQY
>TRBV13
ASSSLDRDYEQY
>TRBV5-4
ASSEVYEQY
>TRBV12-5
ASGLDLGDTQY
>TRBV4-3
ASSQEISGANVLT
>TRBV18
ASSLTSGIDDEQF
>TRBV4-2
ASSQESSVAGYNEQF
>TRBV11-2
ASSLSSHLSTEAF
>TRBV9
ASSVGQAVGGYT
>TRBV9
ASSSQGSYNEQF
>TRBV28
ASSLRSGTSGSYEQY
>TRBV25-1
ASSLGNEQY
>TRBV7-2
ASSLAGGSTDTQY
>TRBV4-3
ASSQEWGAVAGELF
>TRBV30
AWSEGPRTSGSRGNEQF